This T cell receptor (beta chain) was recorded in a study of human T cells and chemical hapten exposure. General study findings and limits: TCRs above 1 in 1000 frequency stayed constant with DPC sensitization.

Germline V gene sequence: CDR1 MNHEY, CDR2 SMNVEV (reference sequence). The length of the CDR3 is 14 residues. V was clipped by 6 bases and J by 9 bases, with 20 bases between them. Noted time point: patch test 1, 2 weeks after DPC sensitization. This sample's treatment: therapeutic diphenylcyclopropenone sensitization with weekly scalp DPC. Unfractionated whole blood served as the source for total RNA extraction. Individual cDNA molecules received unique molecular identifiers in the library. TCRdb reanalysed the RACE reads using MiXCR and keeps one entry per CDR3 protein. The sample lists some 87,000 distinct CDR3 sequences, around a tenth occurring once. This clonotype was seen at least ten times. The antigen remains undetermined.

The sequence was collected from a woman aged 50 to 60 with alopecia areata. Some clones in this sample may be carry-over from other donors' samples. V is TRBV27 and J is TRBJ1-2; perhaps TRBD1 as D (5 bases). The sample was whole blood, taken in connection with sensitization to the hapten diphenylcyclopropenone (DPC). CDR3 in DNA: TGTGCCAGCAGCTGGCGGAGGGGTGAGGGTAGCTACACCTTC. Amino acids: CASSWRRGEGSYTF.